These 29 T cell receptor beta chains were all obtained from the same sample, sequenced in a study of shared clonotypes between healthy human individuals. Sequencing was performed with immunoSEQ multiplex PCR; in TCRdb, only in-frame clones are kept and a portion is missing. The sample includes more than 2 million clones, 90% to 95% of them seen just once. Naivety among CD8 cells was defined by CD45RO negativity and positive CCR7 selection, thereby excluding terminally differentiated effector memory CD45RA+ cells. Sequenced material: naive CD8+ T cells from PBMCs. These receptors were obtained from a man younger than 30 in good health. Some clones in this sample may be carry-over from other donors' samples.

The CDR3 DNA sequence: TGTGCCAGCAGTTTAATCGGGACAGGGATTGGGTATGGCTACACCTTC. It encodes CASSLIGTGIGYGYTF. V is TRBV27 and J is TRBJ1-2; TRBD1 agrees at 9 bases. The CDR3 consists of 16 residues. V shed 2 bases, J shed 5 bases, and the junction held 9 bases outside the gene matches. Germline loops: CDR1 MNHEY, CDR2 SMNVEV (reference sequence).

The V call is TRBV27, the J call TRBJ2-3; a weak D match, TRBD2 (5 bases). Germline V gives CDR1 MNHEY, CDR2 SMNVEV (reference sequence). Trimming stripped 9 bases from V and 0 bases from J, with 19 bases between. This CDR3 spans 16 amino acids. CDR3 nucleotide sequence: TGTGCCAGTCGCGCTAACCCCGGAGGAAGCACAGATACGCAGTATTTT. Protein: CASRANPGGSTDTQYF.

The CDR3 is CASSSGSLNTEAFF. CDR3 in DNA: TGTGCCAGCAGTTCGGGGAGCCTGAACACTGAAGCTTTCTTT. V is TRBV27 and J is TRBJ1-1; D gene ambiguous. The CDR3 has 14 residues. V shed 4 bases and J shed 0 bases, with 9 bases lying between them. Per the germline V gene, CDR1 is MNHEY and CDR2 is SMNVEV (reference sequence).

The CDR3 protein is CASSFTAGGYTNEKLFF. Written as DNA, the CDR3 is TGTGCCAGCAGTTTCACCGCAGGGGGGTATACTAATGAAAAACTGTTTTTT. The chain combines TRBV28 with TRBJ1-4, with TRBD1 matching 7 bases. This CDR3 has 17 residues. The germline CDR1 and CDR2 sequences are MDHEN and SYDVKM. The trim removed 3 bases at V and 2 bases at J, leaving 9 bases unmatched.

The CDR3 reads CASSVAGRLAGIGTGELFF. The CDR3, as DNA: TGTGCCAGCAGCGTAGCTGGGAGGCTAGCGGGAATCGGGACCGGGGAGCTGTTTTTT. J is TRBJ2-2 and V is TRBV9, with 9 bases that match TRBD2. The germline gives CDR1 SGDLS, CDR2 YYNGEE. The CDR3 loop spans 19 amino acids. The V segment lost 0 bases and the J segment 5 bases; nucleotides outside the gene matches: 14.

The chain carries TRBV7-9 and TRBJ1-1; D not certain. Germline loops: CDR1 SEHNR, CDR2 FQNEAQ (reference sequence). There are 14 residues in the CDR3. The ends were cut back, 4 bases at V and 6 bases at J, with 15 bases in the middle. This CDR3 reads CASSSPVGVPEAFF. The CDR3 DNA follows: TGTGCCAGCAGCTCGCCGGTAGGCGTTCCTGAAGCTTTCTTT. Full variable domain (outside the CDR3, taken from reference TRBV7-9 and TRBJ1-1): DTGVSQNPRHKITKRGQNVTFRCDPISEHNRLYWYRQTLGQGPEFLTYFQNEAQLEKSRLLSDRFSAERPKGSFSTLEIQRTEQGDSAMYLCASSSPVGVPEAFFGQGTRLTVV.

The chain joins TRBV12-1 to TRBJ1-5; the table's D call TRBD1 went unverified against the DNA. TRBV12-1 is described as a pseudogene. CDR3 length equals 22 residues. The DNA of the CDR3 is TGTGCCAGCAGCCCGGACAGGGGAAATTTCTTTATTTCAGGGGGAGAGGATCAGCCCCAGCATTTT. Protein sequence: CASSPDRGNFFISGGEDQPQHF.

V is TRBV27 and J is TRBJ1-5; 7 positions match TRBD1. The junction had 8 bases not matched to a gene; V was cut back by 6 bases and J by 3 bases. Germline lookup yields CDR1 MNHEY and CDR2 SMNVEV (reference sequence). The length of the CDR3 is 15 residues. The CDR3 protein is CASSAGTVPNQPQHF. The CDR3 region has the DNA TGTGCCAGCAGCGCCGGGACAGTTCCCAATCAGCCCCAGCATTTT.

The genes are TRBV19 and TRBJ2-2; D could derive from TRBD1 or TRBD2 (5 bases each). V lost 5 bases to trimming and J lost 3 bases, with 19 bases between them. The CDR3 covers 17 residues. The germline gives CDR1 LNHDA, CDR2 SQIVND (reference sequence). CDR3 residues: CASSLSVPRGDTGELFF. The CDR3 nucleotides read TGTGCCAGTAGTCTCTCCGTGCCGCGAGGGGACACCGGGGAGCTGTTTTTT.

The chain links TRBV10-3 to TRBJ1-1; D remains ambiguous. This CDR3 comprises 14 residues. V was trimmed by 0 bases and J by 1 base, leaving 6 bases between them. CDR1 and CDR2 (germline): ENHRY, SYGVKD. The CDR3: CAISESSGNTEAFF. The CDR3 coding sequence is TGTGCCATCAGTGAGTCGTCTGGGAACACTGAAGCTTTCTTT.

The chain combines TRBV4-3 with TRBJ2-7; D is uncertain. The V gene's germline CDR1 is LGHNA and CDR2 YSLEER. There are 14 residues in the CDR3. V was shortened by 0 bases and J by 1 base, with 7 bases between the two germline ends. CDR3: CASSQEYGSYEQYF. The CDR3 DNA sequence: TGCGCCAGCAGCCAAGAGTACGGTTCCTACGAGCAGTACTTC.

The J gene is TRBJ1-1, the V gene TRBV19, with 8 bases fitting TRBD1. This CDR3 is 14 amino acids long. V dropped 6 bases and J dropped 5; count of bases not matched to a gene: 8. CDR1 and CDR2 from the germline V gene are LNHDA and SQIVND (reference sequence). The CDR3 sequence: CASRQWTGRTEAFF. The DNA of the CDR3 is TGTGCCAGTAGACAATGGACAGGGCGGACTGAAGCTTTCTTT.

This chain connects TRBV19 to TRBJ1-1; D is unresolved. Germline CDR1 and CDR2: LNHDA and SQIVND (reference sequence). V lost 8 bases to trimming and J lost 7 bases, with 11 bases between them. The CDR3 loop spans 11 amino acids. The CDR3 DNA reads TGTGCCAGTCGGACCGGCAGTGAAGCTTTCTTT. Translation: CASRTGSEAFF.

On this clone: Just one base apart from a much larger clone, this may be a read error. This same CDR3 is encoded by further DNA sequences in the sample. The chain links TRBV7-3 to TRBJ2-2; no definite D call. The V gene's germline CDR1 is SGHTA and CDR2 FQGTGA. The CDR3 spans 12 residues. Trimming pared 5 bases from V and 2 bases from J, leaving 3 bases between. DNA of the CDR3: TGTGCCAGCAGCCCAAACACCGGGGAGCTGTTTTTT. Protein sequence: CASSPNTGELFF.

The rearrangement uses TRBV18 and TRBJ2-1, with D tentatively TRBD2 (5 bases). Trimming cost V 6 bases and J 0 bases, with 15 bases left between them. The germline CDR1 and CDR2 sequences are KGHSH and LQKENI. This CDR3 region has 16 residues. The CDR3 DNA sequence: TGTGCCAGCTCGCATAACTGGGAGAACTCCTACAATGAGCAGTTCTTC. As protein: CASSHNWENSYNEQFF.

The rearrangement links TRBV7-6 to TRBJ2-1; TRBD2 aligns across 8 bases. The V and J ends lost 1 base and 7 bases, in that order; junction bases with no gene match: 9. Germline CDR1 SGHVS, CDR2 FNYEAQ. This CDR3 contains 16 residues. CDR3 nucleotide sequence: TGTGCCAGCAGCTTAGTAGCGGGAAGATTTCTTAATGAGCAGTTCTTC. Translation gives CASSLVAGRFLNEQFF.

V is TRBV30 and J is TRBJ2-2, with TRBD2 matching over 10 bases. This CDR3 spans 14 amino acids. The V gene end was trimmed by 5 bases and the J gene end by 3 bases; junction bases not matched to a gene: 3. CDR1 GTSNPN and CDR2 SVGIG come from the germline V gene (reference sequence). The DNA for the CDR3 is TGTGCCTGGGGGACTAGCGCCTACACCGGGGAGCTGTTTTTT. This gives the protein CAWGTSAYTGELFF.

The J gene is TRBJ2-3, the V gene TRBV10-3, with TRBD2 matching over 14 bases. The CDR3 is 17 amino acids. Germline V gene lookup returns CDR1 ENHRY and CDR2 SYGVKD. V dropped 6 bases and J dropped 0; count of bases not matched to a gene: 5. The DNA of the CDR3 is TGTGCCATCAGGGCGGGACTAGCGGGAGAGAGCACAGATACGCAGTATTTT. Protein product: CAIRAGLAGESTDTQYF.

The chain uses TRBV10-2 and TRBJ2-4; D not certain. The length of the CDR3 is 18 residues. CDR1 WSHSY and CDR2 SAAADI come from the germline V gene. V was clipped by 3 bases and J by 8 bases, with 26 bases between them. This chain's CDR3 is CASSDSWKRVSYVDIQYF. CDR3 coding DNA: TGCGCCAGCAGTGATTCTTGGAAGCGAGTTTCCTACGTTGACATTCAGTACTTC.

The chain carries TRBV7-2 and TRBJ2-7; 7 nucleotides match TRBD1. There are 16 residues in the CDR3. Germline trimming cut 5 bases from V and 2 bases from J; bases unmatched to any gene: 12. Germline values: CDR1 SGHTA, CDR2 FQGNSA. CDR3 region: CASSPHDRAGAYEQYF. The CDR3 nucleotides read TGTGCCAGCAGCCCTCACGACAGGGCGGGCGCCTACGAGCAGTACTTC. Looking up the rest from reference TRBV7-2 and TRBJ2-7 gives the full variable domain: GAGVSQSPSNKVTEKGKDVELRCDPISGHTALYWYRQSLGQGLEFLIYFQGNSAPDKSGLPSDRFSAERTGGSVSTLTIQRTQQEDSAVYLCASSPHDRAGAYEQYFGPGTRLTVT.

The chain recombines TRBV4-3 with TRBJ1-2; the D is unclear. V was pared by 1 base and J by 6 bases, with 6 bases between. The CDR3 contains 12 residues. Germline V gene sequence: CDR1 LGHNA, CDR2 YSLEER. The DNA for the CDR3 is TGCGCCAGCAGCCAAGGGCAGGATGGCTACACCTTC. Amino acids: CASSQGQDGYTF.

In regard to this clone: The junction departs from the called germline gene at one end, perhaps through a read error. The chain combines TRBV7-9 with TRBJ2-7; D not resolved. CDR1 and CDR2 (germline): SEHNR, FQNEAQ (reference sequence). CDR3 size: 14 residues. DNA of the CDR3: TGTGCCAGCAGCATTGTCAGGTCCTCCGACGAGCAGTACTTC. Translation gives CASSIVRSSDEQYF.

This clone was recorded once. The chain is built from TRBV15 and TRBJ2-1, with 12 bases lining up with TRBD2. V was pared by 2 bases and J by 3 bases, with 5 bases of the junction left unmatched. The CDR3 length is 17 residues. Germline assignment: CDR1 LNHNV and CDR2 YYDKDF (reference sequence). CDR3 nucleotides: TGTGCCACCAGCAGAAAGACTAGCGGGAGCCGCTACAATGAGCAGTTCTTC. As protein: CATSRKTSGSRYNEQFF.

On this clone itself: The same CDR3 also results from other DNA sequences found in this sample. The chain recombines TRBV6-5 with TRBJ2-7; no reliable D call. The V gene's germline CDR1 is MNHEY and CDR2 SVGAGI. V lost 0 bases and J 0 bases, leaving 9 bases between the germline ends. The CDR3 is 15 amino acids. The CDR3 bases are TGTGCCAGCAGTTACTCGAGCTGGGGCTCCTACGAGCAGTACTTC. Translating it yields CASSYSSWGSYEQYF.

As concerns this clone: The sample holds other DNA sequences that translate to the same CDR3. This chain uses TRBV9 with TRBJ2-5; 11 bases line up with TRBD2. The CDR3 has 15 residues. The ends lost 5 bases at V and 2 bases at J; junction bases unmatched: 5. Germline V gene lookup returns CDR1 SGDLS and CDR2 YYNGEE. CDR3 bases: TGTGCCAGCAGTGTGGGACTAGCGGAACAAGAGACCCAGTACTTC. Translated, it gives CASSVGLAEQETQYF. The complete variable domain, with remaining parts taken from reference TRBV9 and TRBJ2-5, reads DSGVTQTPKHLITATGQRVTLRCSPRSGDLSVYWYQQSLDQGLQFLIQYYNGEERAKGNILERFSAQQFPDLHSELNLSSLELGDSALYFCASSVGLAEQETQYFGPGTRLLVL.

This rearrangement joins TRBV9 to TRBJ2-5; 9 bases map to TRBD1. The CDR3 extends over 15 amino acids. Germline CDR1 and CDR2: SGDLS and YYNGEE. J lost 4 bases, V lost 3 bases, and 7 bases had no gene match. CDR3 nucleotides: TGTGCCAGCAGCGAAAGGGACAGGGAGGTAGAGACCCAGTACTTC. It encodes CASSERDREVETQYF.

The chain's CDR3 is CASTRTGSNYGYTF. In DNA form, the CDR3 reads TGTGCCAGCACCAGGACAGGGTCTAACTATGGCTACACCTTC. This rearrangement joins TRBV28 to TRBJ1-2; 8 nucleotides match TRBD1. This CDR3 comprises 14 residues. J lost 0 bases, V lost 7 bases, and 4 bases had no gene match. Germline-derived CDR1 and CDR2 are MDHEN and SYDVKM.

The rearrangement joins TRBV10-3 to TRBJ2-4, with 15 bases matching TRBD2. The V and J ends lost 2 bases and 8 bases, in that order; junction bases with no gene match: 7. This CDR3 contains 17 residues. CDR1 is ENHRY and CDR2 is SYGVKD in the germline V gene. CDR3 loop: CAISELGLAGGGDIQYF. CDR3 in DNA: TGTGCCATCAGTGAGCTGGGACTAGCGGGAGGTGGGGACATTCAGTACTTC.

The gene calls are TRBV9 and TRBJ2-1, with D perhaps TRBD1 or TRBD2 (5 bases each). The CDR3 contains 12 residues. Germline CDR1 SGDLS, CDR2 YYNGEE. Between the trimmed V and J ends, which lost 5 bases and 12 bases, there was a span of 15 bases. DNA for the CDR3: TGTGCCAGCAGTGGGACGTCTGATGCGCAGTTCTTC. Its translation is CASSGTSDAQFF.